This T cell receptor beta chain was profiled in a study of blood T cells in healthy people across ages. Through a sample-barcoded 5' primer and a J-beta primer mix, a second PCR was run for roughly 6 to 12 cycles. Every cDNA molecule carried a tag from a template-switch adaptor bearing 12 random nucleotides. One entry per CDR3 protein, called by TCRdb with MiXCR from the 5' RACE reads. Here the sample spans hundreds of thousands of distinct CDR3 sequences, roughly half being singletons. Overall study results and limits: The study regarded diversity estimates from one million T cells as underestimates. Naive CD4+ cell counts and diversity both ran higher in long-lived than in aged donors.

Germline V gene sequence: CDR1 SGHRS, CDR2 YFSETQ. The CDR3 contains 17 residues. About this clonotype itself: Its target is unknown. A read error may produce the germline difference seen at one junction end.

Per sample, extraction of total RNA gave at least 5.5 micrograms in every case. The genes are TRBV5-1 and TRBJ1-6, with D maybe TRBD1 (6 bases). The specimen was blood. This clonotype was sampled from a woman older than 75 in good health. The CDR3: CTSSLTAGAVSNSPLHF. The CDR3 DNA follows: TGCACCAGCAGCTTGACAGCAGGGGCGGTTAGTAATTCACCCCTCCACTTT. Full variable domain (rest looked up from reference TRBV5-1 and TRBJ1-6): KAGVTQTPRYLIKTRGQQVTLSCSPISGHRSVSWYQQTPGQGLQFLFEYFSETQRNKGNFPGRFSGRQFSNSRSEMNVSTLELGDSALYLCTSSLTAGAVSNSPLHFGNGTRLTVT.